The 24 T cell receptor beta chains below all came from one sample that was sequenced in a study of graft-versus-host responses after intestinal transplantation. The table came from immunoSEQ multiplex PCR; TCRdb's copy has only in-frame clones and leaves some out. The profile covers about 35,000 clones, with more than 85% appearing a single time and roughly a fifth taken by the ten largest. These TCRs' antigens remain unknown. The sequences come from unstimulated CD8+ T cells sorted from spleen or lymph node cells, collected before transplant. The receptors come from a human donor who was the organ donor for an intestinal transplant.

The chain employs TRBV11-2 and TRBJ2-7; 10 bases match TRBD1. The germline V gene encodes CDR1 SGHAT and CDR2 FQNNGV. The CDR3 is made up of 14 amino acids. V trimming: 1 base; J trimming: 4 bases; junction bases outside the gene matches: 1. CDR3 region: CASSLAGQGYEQYF. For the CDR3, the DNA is TGTGCCAGCAGCTTAGCGGGACAGGGGTACGAGCAGTACTTC.

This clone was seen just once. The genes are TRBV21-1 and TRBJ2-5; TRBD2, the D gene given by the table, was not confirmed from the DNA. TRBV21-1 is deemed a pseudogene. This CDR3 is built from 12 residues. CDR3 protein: CATERELKTQYF. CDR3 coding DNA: TGTGCCACGGAGCGGGAGCTGAAGACCCAGTACTTC.

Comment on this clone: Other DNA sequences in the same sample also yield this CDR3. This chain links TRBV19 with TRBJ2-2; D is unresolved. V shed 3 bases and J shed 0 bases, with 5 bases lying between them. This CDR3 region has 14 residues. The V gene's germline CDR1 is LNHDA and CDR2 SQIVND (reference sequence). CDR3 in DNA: TGTGCCAGTAGTATTTCACCGAACACCGGGGAGCTGTTTTTT. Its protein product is CASSISPNTGELFF.

CDR3 region: CASSLFRQGFSYNEQFF. DNA of the CDR3: TGTGCCAGCAGCTTATTCCGTCAGGGGTTCTCCTACAATGAGCAGTTCTTC. The chain employs TRBV11-2 and TRBJ2-1, with D maybe TRBD1 (6 bases). Trimming took off 2 bases at V and 0 bases at J, with 14 bases between the two ends. CDR1 SGHAT and CDR2 FQNNGV come from the germline V gene. The CDR3 is made up of 17 amino acids.

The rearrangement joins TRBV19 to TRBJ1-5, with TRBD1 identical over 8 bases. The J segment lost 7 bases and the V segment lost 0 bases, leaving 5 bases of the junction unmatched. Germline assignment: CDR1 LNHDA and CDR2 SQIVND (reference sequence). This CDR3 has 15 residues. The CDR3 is CASSIETGVWQPQHF. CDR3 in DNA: TGTGCCAGTAGTATAGAGACAGGGGTCTGGCAGCCCCAGCATTTT.

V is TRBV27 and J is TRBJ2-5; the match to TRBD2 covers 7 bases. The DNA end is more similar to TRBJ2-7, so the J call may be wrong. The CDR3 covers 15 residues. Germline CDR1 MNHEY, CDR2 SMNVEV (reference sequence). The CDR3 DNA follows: TGTGCCAGCAGTTTATCAATTGGACTAGCCTACGAGCAGTACTTC. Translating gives CASSLSIGLAYEQYF.

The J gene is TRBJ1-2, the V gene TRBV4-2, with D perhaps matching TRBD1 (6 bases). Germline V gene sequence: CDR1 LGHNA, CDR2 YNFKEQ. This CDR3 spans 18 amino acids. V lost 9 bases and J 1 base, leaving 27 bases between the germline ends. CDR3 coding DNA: TGTGCCAGTAAAAACAGGGAATTTTCGAAGGCGGGTAACTATGGCTACACCTTC. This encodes CASKNREFSKAGNYGYTF.

This CDR3 is CASSWGQHNYEQYF. In nucleotides, the CDR3 is TGTGCCAGCAGCTGGGGACAGCATAACTACGAGCAGTACTTC. The J gene is TRBJ2-5, the V gene TRBV6-5; TRBD1 aligns across 7 bases. The J call could be wrong; TRBJ2-7 is a better fit for the DNA end. Germline V lookup: CDR1 MNHEY, CDR2 SVGAGI. This CDR3 region has 14 residues.

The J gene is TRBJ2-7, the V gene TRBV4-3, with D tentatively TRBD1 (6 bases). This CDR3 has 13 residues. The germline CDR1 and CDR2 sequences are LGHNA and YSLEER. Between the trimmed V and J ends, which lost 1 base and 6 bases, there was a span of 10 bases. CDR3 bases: TGCGCCAGCAGCCAAGGGACAGCCCGCGAGCAGTACTTC. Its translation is CASSQGTAREQYF.

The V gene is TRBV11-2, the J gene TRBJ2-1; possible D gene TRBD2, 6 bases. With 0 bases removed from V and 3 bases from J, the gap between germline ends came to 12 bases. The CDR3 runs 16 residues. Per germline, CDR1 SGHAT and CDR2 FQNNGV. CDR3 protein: CASSLDRIADYNEQFF. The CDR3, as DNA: TGTGCCAGCAGCTTAGATAGGATAGCGGACTACAATGAGCAGTTCTTC.

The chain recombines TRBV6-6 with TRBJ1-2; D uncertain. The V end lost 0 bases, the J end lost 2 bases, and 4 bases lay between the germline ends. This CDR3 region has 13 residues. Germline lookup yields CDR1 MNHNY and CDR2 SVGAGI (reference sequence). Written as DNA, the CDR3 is TGTGCCAGCAGTTACTCTTCCAACTATGGCTACACCTTC. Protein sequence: CASSYSSNYGYTF.

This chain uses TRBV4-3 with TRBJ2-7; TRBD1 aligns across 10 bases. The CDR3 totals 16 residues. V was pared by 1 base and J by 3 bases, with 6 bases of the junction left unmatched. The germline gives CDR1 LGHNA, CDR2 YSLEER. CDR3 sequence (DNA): TGCGCCAGCAGCCAAGGACAGGGGGCGACCTTCTACGAGCAGTACTTC. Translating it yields CASSQGQGATFYEQYF.

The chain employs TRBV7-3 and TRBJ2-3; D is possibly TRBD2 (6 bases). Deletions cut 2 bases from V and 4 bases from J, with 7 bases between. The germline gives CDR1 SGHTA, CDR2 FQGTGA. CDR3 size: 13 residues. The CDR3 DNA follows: TGTGCCAGCAGCTTACCGGGAGCAGATACGCAGTATTTT. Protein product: CASSLPGADTQYF.

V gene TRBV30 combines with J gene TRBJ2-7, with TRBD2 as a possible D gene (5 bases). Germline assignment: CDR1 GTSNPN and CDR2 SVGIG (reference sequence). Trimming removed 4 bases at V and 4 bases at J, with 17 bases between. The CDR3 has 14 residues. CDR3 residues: CAWIVGWERYEQYF. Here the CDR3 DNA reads TGTGCCTGGATTGTGGGGTGGGAGAGGTACGAGCAGTACTTC.

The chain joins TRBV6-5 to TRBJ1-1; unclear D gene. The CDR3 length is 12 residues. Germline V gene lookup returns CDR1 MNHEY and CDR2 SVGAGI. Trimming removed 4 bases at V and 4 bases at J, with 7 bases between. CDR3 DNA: TGTGCCAGCAGTTTCCCCTCCACTGAAGCTTTCTTT. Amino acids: CASSFPSTEAFF.

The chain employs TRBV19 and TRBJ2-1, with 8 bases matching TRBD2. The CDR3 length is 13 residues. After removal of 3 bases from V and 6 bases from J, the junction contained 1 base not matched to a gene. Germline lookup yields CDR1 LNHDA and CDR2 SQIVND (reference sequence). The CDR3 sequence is CASSMTSANEQFF. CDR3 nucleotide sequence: TGTGCCAGTAGTATGACTAGCGCCAATGAGCAGTTCTTC. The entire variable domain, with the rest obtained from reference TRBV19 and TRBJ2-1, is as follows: DGGITQSPKYLFRKEGQNVTLSCEQNLNHDAMYWYRQDPGQGLRLIYYSQIVNDFQKGDIAEGYSVSREKKESFPLTVTSAQKNPTAFYLCASSMTSANEQFFGPGTRLTVL.

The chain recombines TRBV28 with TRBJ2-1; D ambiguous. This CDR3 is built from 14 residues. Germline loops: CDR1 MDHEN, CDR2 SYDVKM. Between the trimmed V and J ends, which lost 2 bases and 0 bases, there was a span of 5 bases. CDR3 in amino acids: CASSLQSSYNEQFF. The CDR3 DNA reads TGTGCCAGCAGTTTACAGAGCTCCTACAATGAGCAGTTCTTC. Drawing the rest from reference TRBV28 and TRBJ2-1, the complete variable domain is DVKVTQSSRYLVKRTGEKVFLECVQDMDHENMFWYRQDPGLGLRLIYFSYDVKMKEKGDIPEGYSVSREKKERFSLILESASTNQTSMYLCASSLQSSYNEQFFGPGTRLTVL.

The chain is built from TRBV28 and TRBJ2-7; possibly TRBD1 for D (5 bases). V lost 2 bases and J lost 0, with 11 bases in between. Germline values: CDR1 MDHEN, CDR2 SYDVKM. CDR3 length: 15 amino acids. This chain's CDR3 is CASSLLAGNSYEQYF. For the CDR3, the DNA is TGTGCCAGCAGTTTACTCGCAGGGAACTCCTACGAGCAGTACTTC.

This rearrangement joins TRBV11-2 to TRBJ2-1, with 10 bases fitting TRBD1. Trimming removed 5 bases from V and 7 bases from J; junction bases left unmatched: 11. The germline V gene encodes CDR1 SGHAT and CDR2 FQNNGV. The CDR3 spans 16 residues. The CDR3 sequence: CASSLTLRTGGNEQFF. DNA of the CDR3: TGTGCCAGCAGCCTCACCCTAAGGACAGGGGGAAATGAGCAGTTCTTC.

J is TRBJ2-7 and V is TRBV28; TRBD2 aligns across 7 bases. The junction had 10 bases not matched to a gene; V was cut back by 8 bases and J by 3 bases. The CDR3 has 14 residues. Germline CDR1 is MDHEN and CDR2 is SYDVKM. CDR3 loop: CASDRGGAYYEQYF. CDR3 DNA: TGTGCCAGCGATCGGGGAGGGGCTTACTACGAGCAGTACTTC.

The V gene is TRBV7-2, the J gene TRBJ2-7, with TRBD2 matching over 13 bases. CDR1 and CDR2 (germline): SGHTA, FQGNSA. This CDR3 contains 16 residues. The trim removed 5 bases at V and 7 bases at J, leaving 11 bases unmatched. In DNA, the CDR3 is TGTGCCAGCAGCATACTAGCGGGAGGGCCTGCTTGGGAGCAGTACTTC. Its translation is CASSILAGGPAWEQYF.

In DNA form, the CDR3 reads TGTGCCAGCAGCGCAGGGGGCCACGAGCAGTACTTC. This encodes CASSAGGHEQYF. The chain employs TRBV5-6 and TRBJ2-7; 8 bases are a match to TRBD1. The CDR3 extends over 12 amino acids. Germline V gives CDR1 SGHDT, CDR2 YYEEEE. V gave up 4 bases and J gave up 5 bases; unmatched junction bases: 2.

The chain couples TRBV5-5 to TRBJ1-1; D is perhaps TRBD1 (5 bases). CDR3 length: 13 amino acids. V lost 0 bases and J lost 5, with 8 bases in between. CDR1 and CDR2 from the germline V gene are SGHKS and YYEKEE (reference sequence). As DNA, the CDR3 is TGTGCCAGCAGCTTGGTTGGGGCTACTGAAGCTTTCTTT. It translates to CASSLVGATEAFF.

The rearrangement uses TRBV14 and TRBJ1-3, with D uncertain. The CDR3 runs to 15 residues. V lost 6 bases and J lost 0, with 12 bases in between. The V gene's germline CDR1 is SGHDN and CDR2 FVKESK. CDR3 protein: CASRSKGSSGNTIYF. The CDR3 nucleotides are TGTGCCAGCAGATCTAAAGGGAGCTCTGGAAACACCATATATTTT.